The present TCR beta chain was sequenced within a study of early T cells in non-severe SARS-CoV-2 infection. About the research overall: Sequencing used unsorted whole-blood bulk RNA, so chains lack pairing.

Unique molecular identifiers were attached to individual cDNA molecules. Each CDR3 protein gets one entry after TCRdb re-called the 5' RACE reads with MiXCR. The data contain 55,000 to 80,000 distinct CDR3 sequences, around 11% of them seen just once; the ten biggest clones take up more than 5.5%. Study-wide results and caveats: Private and CD4 specificities were missed by VDJdb matching, which favored anti-spike CD8 responses.

Only one count was recorded for this clonotype. Antigen specificity is unknown. The material sequenced was whole blood. The receptor comes from an adult who was a healthcare worker with PCR-confirmed SARS-CoV-2 infection or an uninfected control (not recorded which).

For the CDR3, the DNA is TGCGGGACAGGGGGTGACTATGGCTACACCTTC. Amino acid sequence: CGTGGDYGYTF. This chain connects TRBV20-1 to TRBJ1-2; 11 bases match TRBD1. This CDR3 has 11 amino acids. CDR1 and CDR2 from the germline V gene are DFQATT and SNEGSKA (reference sequence).